The clone carrying this T cell receptor beta chain was counted ten times or more. Between the trimmed V and J ends, which lost 5 bases and 12 bases, there was a span of 17 bases. The CDR3 totals 13 residues. CDR1 SGHAT and CDR2 FQNNGV come from the germline V gene. The TCRbeta library was prepared with unique molecular identifiers. Via MiXCR, TCRdb re-called the PCR reads, giving one row per CDR3 protein. Among around 87,000 distinct CDR3 sequences listed, roughly 8.4% were seen once. These data originate in a study of T-cell reconstitution after alpha-beta-depleted transplantation in children. This receptor was identified in a human donor who donated a stem cell graft to a child with congenital amegakaryocytic thrombocytopenia. This rearrangement joins TRBV11-2 to TRBJ2-1; TRBD2 might be the D (6 bases). The source was PBMCs from the stem cell graft donor, collected from the stem cell graft. The CDR3 nucleotides read TGTGCCAGCAGCCCCCCGACTAGTCTCGTGCAGTTCTTC. Translated, it gives CASSPPTSLVQFF.